This T cell receptor beta chain was recovered during a study of cytomegalovirus exposure and HLA in healthy donors. Study-level points and caveats: A later examination showed that TCR association rates differed by HLA locus, with DRB1 most and HLA-C fewest. Analyzed later, most CMV-associated TCR beta chains appeared HLA-restricted.

With regard to this clone: Its target is unknown.

It was with 60 Vbeta and 13 Jbeta primers that the PCR ran. Clones were sequenced by immunoSEQ multiplex PCR, and TCRdb holds only the in-frame ones, with some missing. The sample has roughly 110,000 clones, about 79% seen once; the top ten hold about 2.7%. This sequence was found in a woman aged 18-29 years in good health and CMV-seropositive. The sequencing sample was made of PBMCs.

CDR3 sequence: CASSDQYRLLRGGYTF. The DNA of the CDR3 is TGTGCCAGCAGCGATCAGTACAGGCTTCTAAGAGGTGGCTACACCTTC. The V call is TRBV7-8, the J call TRBJ1-2; maybe TRBD1 (5 bases). Trimming left V 5 bases short and J 7 bases short, with 23 bases between. The CDR3 sequence is 16 residues long. The V gene's germline CDR1 is SGHVS and CDR2 FQNEAQ.